Following are 27 T cell receptor beta chains from one sample sequenced in a study of shared clonotypes between healthy human individuals. CD8 cells regarded as naive lacked CD45RO, were positively chosen for CCR7, and omitted terminally differentiated effector memory CD45RA+ cells. The data were produced by immunoSEQ multiplex PCR, yet TCRdb's version contains in-frame clones alone and is incomplete. The table shows 1.5 million to 2.5 million clones, with over 85% occurring only once. The sequencing input was naive CD8+ T cells sorted from blood. Receptors were obtained from a man aged 18-30 years in good health.

V is TRBV10-3 and J is TRBJ2-5; 11 nucleotides agree with TRBD1. Germline V gene sequence: CDR1 ENHRY, CDR2 SYGVKD. CDR3 length equals 16 residues. V dropped 2 bases and J dropped 4; count of bases not matched to a gene: 6. CDR3: CAISEGQGAYGETQYF. The CDR3 region has the DNA TGTGCCATCAGTGAGGGACAGGGGGCGTACGGAGAGACCCAGTACTTC.

On this clone: The junction differs from germline at one of its ends, possibly a read error. The rearrangement joins TRBV7-7 to TRBJ2-5; possibly TRBD2 for D (5 bases). This CDR3 has 15 residues. From germline, CDR1 is SSHAT and CDR2 FNYEAQ (reference sequence). The CDR3 reads CASSLEGLAEETQYF. Here the CDR3 DNA reads TGTGCTAGCAGCTTAGAAGGTCTAGCAGAAGAGACCCAGTACTTC.

This chain connects TRBV27 to TRBJ2-3; 10 nucleotides align to TRBD2. With V trimmed by 6 bases and J by 3 bases, 9 bases remained unmatched. CDR1 and CDR2 (germline): MNHEY, SMNVEV (reference sequence). This CDR3 contains 16 residues. CDR3 sequence reads: CASRSEAGGPTDTQYF. The CDR3 coding sequence is TGTGCCAGCAGGTCTGAAGCGGGGGGGCCTACAGATACGCAGTATTTT.

This chain joins TRBV5-6 and TRBJ2-7; 7 bases agree with TRBD1. The ends lost 4 bases at V and 6 bases at J; junction bases unmatched: 4. This CDR3 is 12 amino acids long. Germline assignment: CDR1 SGHDT and CDR2 YYEEEE. CDR3 loop: CASSKTGPEQYF. Here the CDR3 DNA reads TGTGCCAGCAGCAAGACAGGGCCCGAGCAGTACTTC.

The rearrangement joins TRBV15 to TRBJ1-4; D might be TRBD1 (6 bases). The CDR3 length is 15 residues. Trimming shortened V by 3 bases and J by 12 bases, and 20 bases separated the two germline ends. CDR1 is LNHNV and CDR2 is YYDKDF in the germline V gene (reference sequence). The DNA for the CDR3 is TGTGCCACCAGCAGCTTACGTGGTCAGGGGCGGGAACTGTTTTTT. Translation: CATSSLRGQGRELFF. Supplemented by reference TRBV15 and TRBJ1-4, the full variable domain reads DAMVIQNPRYQVTQFGKPVTLSCSQTLNHNVMYWYQQKSSQAPKLLFHYYDKDFNNEADTPDNFQSRRPNTSFCFLDIRSPGLGDTAMYLCATSSLRGQGRELFFGSGTQLSVL.

The chain links TRBV13 to TRBJ2-1, with D possibly matching TRBD2 (6 bases). Germline CDR1 reads PRHDT; CDR2 reads FYEKMQ (reference sequence). V was trimmed by 1 base and J by 4 bases, leaving 14 bases between them. This CDR3 has 16 residues. The CDR3 spells CASSLAGTLKYNEQFF. CDR3 DNA sequence: TGTGCCAGCAGCTTAGCAGGGACTTTAAAATACAATGAGCAGTTCTTC.

V and J are TRBV4-1 and TRBJ2-1, with a tentative D call TRBD2 (5 bases). Germline assignment: CDR1 MGHRA and CDR2 YSYEKL. V lost 0 bases to trimming and J lost 4 bases, with 19 bases between them. The CDR3 contains 18 residues. The CDR3 DNA reads TGCGCCAGCAGCCAAGATTCTTATGCGGGTACTCTTTACAATGAGCAGTTCTTC. This gives the protein CASSQDSYAGTLYNEQFF.

This chain uses TRBV6-5 with TRBJ2-7, with 9 bases matching TRBD2. V was clipped by 1 base and J by 4 bases; unmatched bases: 5. Per germline, CDR1 MNHEY and CDR2 SVGAGI. The CDR3 totals 15 residues. Here the CDR3 reads CASSYYQREVYEQYF. The DNA for the CDR3 is TGTGCCAGCAGTTACTATCAGCGGGAGGTGTACGAGCAGTACTTC.

The genes are TRBV5-1 and TRBJ2-7; TRBD2 aligns across 11 bases. J was trimmed by 4 bases and V by 3 bases; bases with no gene match: 12. The length of the CDR3 is 17 residues. Germline V CDR1 and CDR2: SGHRS, YFSETQ. The DNA of the CDR3 is TGCGCCAGCAGCTGGGATACCTCGGGACTAGCGGCATACGAGCAGTACTTC. Its protein is CASSWDTSGLAAYEQYF.

The chain employs TRBV18 and TRBJ2-6, with D possibly being TRBD1 (6 bases). The V and J ends lost 0 bases and 4 bases respectively, with 10 bases between them. This CDR3 has 16 amino acids. Germline V gene data show CDR1 as KGHSH and CDR2 as LQKENI. The CDR3 region is CASSPPAGDGANVLTF. CDR3 bases: TGTGCCAGCTCACCACCAGCAGGGGACGGGGCCAACGTCCTGACTTTC.

This rearrangement joins TRBV9 to TRBJ2-1; possibly TRBD1 for D (5 bases). The CDR3 runs to 15 residues. V was cut by 3 bases and J by 8 bases, with 18 bases left in between. The germline V gene has CDR1 SGDLS and CDR2 YYNGEE. In DNA form, the CDR3 reads TGTGCCAGCAGCGATGACCGAGACCAGGGTGATGAGCAGTTCTTC. It encodes CASSDDRDQGDEQFF.

In this sample, this clone turned up once. V gene TRBV7-2 combines with J gene TRBJ2-3, with 7 nucleotides matching TRBD2. This CDR3 has 17 residues. J lost 4 bases, V lost 6 bases, and 16 bases had no gene match. Germline CDR1 is SGHTA and CDR2 is FQGNSA. CDR3 DNA: TGTGCCAGCAGTCCGAGGATGGGGGAGGGCCTTTCAGATACGCAGTATTTT. Protein: CASSPRMGEGLSDTQYF. The complete variable domain, with remaining parts taken from reference TRBV7-2 and TRBJ2-3, reads GAGVSQSPSNKVTEKGKDVELRCDPISGHTALYWYRQSLGQGLEFLIYFQGNSAPDKSGLPSDRFSAERTGGSVSTLTIQRTQQEDSAVYLCASSPRMGEGLSDTQYFGPGTRLTVL.

To note about this clone: Other DNA sequences in the same sample also yield this CDR3. This chain links TRBV5-1 with TRBJ2-7; D not resolved. The V gene lost 0 bases and the J gene lost 6 bases, with 10 bases spanning the gap. From germline, CDR1 is SGHRS and CDR2 YFSETQ. CDR3 length equals 13 residues. CDR3 sequence reads: CASSLEAGSEQYF. In DNA, the CDR3 is TGCGCCAGCAGCTTGGAGGCAGGAAGCGAGCAGTACTTC.

V is TRBV28 and J is TRBJ2-7; 8 positions agree with TRBD2. This CDR3 region has 14 residues. Germline CDR1 and CDR2: MDHEN and SYDVKM. The J segment lost 5 bases and the V segment lost 2 bases, leaving 5 bases of the junction unmatched. DNA of the CDR3: TGTGCCAGCAGTTTAGCGGGGGGTGGAGACGAGCAGTACTTC. This codes for CASSLAGGGDEQYF.

V gene TRBV6-5 combines with J gene TRBJ2-2; 10 positions match TRBD1. After removal of 6 bases from V and 3 bases from J, the junction contained 4 bases not matched to a gene. Germline V gives CDR1 MNHEY, CDR2 SVGAGI. The CDR3 spans 15 residues. CDR3 DNA sequence: TGTGCCAGCAGGGTTGGACAGGGGGACACCGGGGAGCTGTTTTTT. This sequence encodes CASRVGQGDTGELFF.

Only one count was recorded for this clone. V gene TRBV28 combines with J gene TRBJ2-7; D is uncertain. In germline, CDR1 is MDHEN, CDR2 SYDVKM. The ends were cut back, 6 bases at V and 2 bases at J, with 20 bases in the middle. The CDR3 consists of 16 residues. The DNA of the CDR3 is TGTGCCAGCAGCCCCCTGGTCTCGCTAGTAACCTACGAGCAGTACTTC. It encodes CASSPLVSLVTYEQYF.

The chain is built from TRBV15 and TRBJ2-7, with D tentatively TRBD1 or TRBD2 (5 bases each). V was shortened by 3 bases and J by 2 bases, with 14 bases between the two germline ends. CDR1 and CDR2 (germline): LNHNV, YYDKDF (reference sequence). This CDR3 comprises 15 residues. This chain's CDR3 is CATSSPGTGTYEQYF. The DNA for the CDR3 is TGTGCCACCAGCAGCCCCGGGACCGGGACCTACGAGCAGTACTTC.

In the case of this clone: At the DNA level, this CDR3 is encoded by other sequences in the same sample as well. CDR3 in DNA: TGTGCCAGCAGTTACGGGACTTACACCGGGGAGCTGTTTTTT. It encodes CASSYGTYTGELFF. The V call is TRBV6-5, the J call TRBJ2-2; tentatively, D is TRBD2 (6 bases). Germline V gene lookup returns CDR1 MNHEY and CDR2 SVGAGI. This CDR3 has 14 residues. V lost 2 bases to trimming and J lost 3 bases, with 7 bases between them.

The chain recombines TRBV5-1 with TRBJ2-7; 13 bases agree with TRBD2. CDR3 size: 15 residues. After removal of 4 bases from V and 2 bases from J, the junction contained 3 bases not matched to a gene. Germline V lookup: CDR1 SGHRS, CDR2 YFSETQ. The CDR3 DNA reads as TGCGCCAGCAGCGCGGGGACTAGCGGGGCCTACGAGCAGTACTTC. Protein product: CASSAGTSGAYEQYF.

The chain recombines TRBV18 with TRBJ2-3; D uncertain. The CDR3 has 16 residues. Trimming took off 0 bases at V and 0 bases at J, with 10 bases between the two ends. Germline-derived CDR1 and CDR2 are KGHSH and LQKENI. Here the CDR3 reads CASSPPVTLSTDTQYF. The CDR3 nucleotides read TGTGCCAGCTCACCACCGGTCACGTTAAGCACAGATACGCAGTATTTT.

The chain recombines TRBV7-2 with TRBJ2-7, with TRBD1 matching over 7 bases. Trimming removed 5 bases from V and 5 bases from J; junction bases left unmatched: 9. The V gene's germline CDR1 is SGHTA and CDR2 FQGNSA. The CDR3 contains 14 residues. CDR3 nucleotides: TGTGCCAGCAGCCCCTACAGGGGTCCGGACGAGCAGTACTTC. It is translated as CASSPYRGPDEQYF.

V usage is TRBV27 and J usage is TRBJ2-1, with D unclear. Germline V gene data show CDR1 as MNHEY and CDR2 as SMNVEV (reference sequence). V lost 10 bases, J lost 10 bases, and 14 bases lay in between. The CDR3 has 11 residues. CDR3 region: CATYGIREQFF. DNA for the CDR3: TGTGCCACCTACGGTATTAGAGAGCAGTTCTTC.

The genes are TRBV4-2 and TRBJ2-1; D is uncertain. This CDR3 region has 15 residues. The V and J ends lost 0 bases and 4 bases respectively, with 10 bases between them. Germline lookup yields CDR1 LGHNA and CDR2 YNFKEQ. CDR3 in amino acids: CASSQELRTYNEQFF. The CDR3 DNA sequence: TGTGCCAGCAGCCAAGAGCTCCGAACGTACAATGAGCAGTTCTTC.

This clone was counted a single time. Other DNA variants within this sample encode the same CDR3. The chain combines TRBV7-9 with TRBJ2-5; D not resolved. CDR3 length equals 13 residues. Germline assignment: CDR1 SEHNR and CDR2 FQNEAQ (reference sequence). Trimming took off 2 bases at V and 2 bases at J, with 6 bases between the two ends. CDR3 region: CASSLSLQETQYF. CDR3 nucleotides: TGTGCCAGCAGCTTATCCTTGCAAGAGACCCAGTACTTC.

The chain uses TRBV4-1 and TRBJ2-5; possibly TRBD2 for D (5 bases). Germline V gene data show CDR1 as MGHRA and CDR2 as YSYEKL. The V end was cut by 4 bases, the J end by 0 bases, with 12 bases between. This CDR3 is 15 amino acids long. CDR3 coding DNA: TGCGCCAGCAGCCTAATAGGACTCGACCAAGAGACCCAGTACTTC. Protein: CASSLIGLDQETQYF.

J is TRBJ2-1 and V is TRBV7-8; 10 nucleotides line up with TRBD2. This CDR3 is built from 17 residues. Germline loops: CDR1 SGHVS, CDR2 FQNEAQ. The V and J ends lost 5 bases and 9 bases, in that order; junction bases with no gene match: 16. The CDR3 DNA is TGTGCCAGCAGCCTACTTTTACCAGCGGGAGGGCCTAGTGAGCAGTTCTTC. Translated, it gives CASSLLLPAGGPSEQFF.

As regards this clone: The sample contains more than one DNA sequence encoding this CDR3. V usage is TRBV18 and J usage is TRBJ1-1, with TRBD1 matching over 8 bases. Germline lookup yields CDR1 KGHSH and CDR2 LQKENI. The CDR3 totals 14 residues. With 1 base clipped from V and 4 bases from J, the junction kept 2 bases outside the gene matches. The CDR3 loop reads CASSPLDRGTEAFF. The CDR3 coding sequence is TGTGCCAGCTCACCACTTGACAGGGGCACTGAAGCTTTCTTT.